Listed below are T cell receptor beta chains from one sample, sequenced in a study of blood T cell repertoires in COVID-19. Profiling relied on immunoSEQ multiplex PCR, and the TCRdb table lists in-frame clones only, not all of them. The sample shows about 20,000 clones, about four fifths of them seen only once. The specimen sequenced was peripheral blood. These receptors originate from an elderly man with acute or convalescent COVID-19. CDR3s include the opening cysteine and the closing phenylalanine or tryptophan. D genes are given only for firm matches. Size values are once, few and many counts, or a class for expanded clones, and some rows have none.

>TRBJ2-3|few|-|TRBV24-1|17
TGTGCCACCAGTGACGGGGTAGGAGGGGAAGGCACAGATACGCAGTATTTT
CATSDGVGGEGTDTQYF
>TRBJ2-3|once|-|TRBV7-2|13
TGTGCCAGCGGATGGGGGGGCACAGATACGCAGTATTTT
CASGWGGTDTQYF
>TRBJ1-1|-|-|TRBV5-1|16
TGCGCCAGCAGCTTGGTGCTCCAGGGAGGTCGGACTGAAGCTTTCTTT
CASSLVLQGGRTEAFF
>TRBJ1-2|-|TRBD1|TRBV28|16
TGTGCCAGCAGCGCCAGTTCAACAGGGGGTCTGCTCGGCTACACCTTC
CASSASSTGGLLGYTF
>TRBJ2-7|-|TRBD1|TRBV28|14
TGTGCCAGCAGATTAGGGACAGAACGGGGCGAGCAGTACTTC
CASRLGTERGEQYF
>TRBJ1-2|-|TRBD1|TRBV19|15
TGTGCCAGTAGTGTACCGGGACAGGGGCGAGCTGGCTACACCTTC
CASSVPGQGRAGYTF
>TRBJ2-1|-|TRBD2|TRBV7-7|15
TGTGCTAGCAGCTTAGTAGCGGGAGGGCCGGATGAGCAGTTCTTC
CASSLVAGGPDEQFF
>TRBJ1-4|-|-|TRBV27|17
TGTGCCAGCAGACCCCCCCCGGGAAGAAGAGGGAATGAAAAACTGTTTTTT
CASRPPPGRRGNEKLFF
>TRBJ1-1|-|TRBD1|TRBV6-1|17
TGTGCCAGCAGTGAAAGGGGACAGAGCAGATTGAACACTGAAGCTTTCTTT
CASSERGQSRLNTEAFF
>TRBJ1-4|-|TRBD1|TRBV11-2|19
TGTGCCAGCAGCGCTTCATGGACAGGGGAATACTCAACTAATGAAAAACTGTTTTTT
CASSASWTGEYSTNEKLFF
>TRBJ2-7|-|TRBD1|TRBV27|14
TGTGCCAGCAGAAGGACAGGCGGGTCCTTTGAGCAGTACTTC
CASRRTGGSFEQYF
>TRBJ2-3|few|TRBD2|TRBV30|16
TGTGCCTGGAGTGTATGGACTAGCGGAGATACAGATACGCAGTATTTT
CAWSVWTSGDTDTQYF
>TRBJ2-7|-|-|TRBV28|13
TGTGCCAGCATCCGCGTTGCGCCCTACGAGCAGTACTTC
CASIRVAPYEQYF
>TRBJ2-2|-|-|TRBV9|15
TGTGCCAGAGACCAATGGGGGGAGAAGGCCGGGGAGCTGTTTTTT
CARDQWGEKAGELFF
>TRBJ2-7|-|TRBD2|TRBV6-4|16
TGTGCCAGCAGTGACTCTCAGCGGGAGGGCCATGGCGAGCAGTACTTC
CASSDSQREGHGEQYF
>TRBJ2-1|-|-|TRBV6-4|13
TGTGCCAGCAGCAGGGATCCCAATGATGAGCAGTTCTTC
CASSRDPNDEQFF
>TRBJ2-7|-|TRBD2|TRBV7-6|14
TGTGCCAGCAGCGCACGGGAGGGGCCCCTCGAGCAGTACTTC
CASSAREGPLEQYF
>TRBJ1-2|-|-|TRBV3-1/TRBV3-2|16
TGTGCCAGCAGCCAAGGGCTCTCTGGGGGCGCTTCTGGCTACACCTTC
CASSQGLSGGASGYTF
>TRBJ1-1|-|-|TRBV4-1|16
TGCGCCAGCAGCCAAGGATACAGGCGGATGAACACTGAAGCTTTCTTT
CASSQGYRRMNTEAFF
>TRBJ2-3|-|-|TRBV7-2|14
TGTGCCAGCAGCCTCCAGCGGAACACAGATACGCAGTATTTT
CASSLQRNTDTQYF
>TRBJ2-4|few|-|TRBV7-9|15
TGTGCCAGCAGCTTAGTTCCAGGGAAGGAAAACATTCAGTACTTC
CASSLVPGKENIQYF
>TRBJ1-2|-|TRBD1|TRBV2|13
TGTGCCAGCAGGGGACAGATTAACTATGGCTACACCTTC
CASRGQINYGYTF
>TRBJ1-1|-|TRBD1|TRBV19|13
TGTGCCAGTAGTCCCGGGACAGGGAGTCCAAACCTCTTT
CASSPGTGSPNLF
>TRBJ1-4|-|-|TRBV15|13
TGTGCCACCAGCAGAGGACAAAGTGAAAAACTGTTTTTT
CATSRGQSEKLFF
>TRBJ1-4|-|-|TRBV12-3/TRBV12-4|12
TGTGCCAGCAGCCGTGCTAATGAAAAACTGTTTTTT
CASSRANEKLFF
>TRBJ1-1|once|TRBD1|TRBV6-5|12
TGTGCCAGCAGGACAGGGGGTACTGAAGCTTTCTTT
CASRTGGTEAFF
>TRBJ1-5|-|-|TRBV6-5|15
TGTGCCAGCAGCCGGACATCCCGGGGCAATCAGCCCCAGCATTTT
CASSRTSRGNQPQHF
>TRBJ1-2|-|TRBD1|TRBV19|19
TGTGCCAGTAGCGGTCCTTCTTCGGGACAGCGCGTTATGACCTATGGCTACACCTTC
CASSGPSSGQRVMTYGYTF
>TRBJ1-5|-|-|TRBV5-5|15
TGTGCCAGCAGCTTCCTCACAGGAGCGGGGAAGCCCCAGCATTTT
CASSFLTGAGKPQHF
>TRBJ2-5|-|TRBD1|TRBV25-1|13
TGTGCCAGCAAGGGACAGGGGGCGCAGACCCAGTACTTC
CASKGQGAQTQYF
>TRBJ2-3|-|TRBD2|TRBV28|15
TGTGCCAGCAGTCCTAGCGGGAGCTACACAGATACGCAGTATTTT
CASSPSGSYTDTQYF
>TRBJ2-7|-|TRBD2|TRBV7-9|18
TGTGCCAGCAGCATAGCGGGAGGGAGGAGGACTCCACTCTACGAGCAGTACTTC
CASSIAGGRRTPLYEQYF
>TRBJ2-5|-|-|TRBV14|18
TGTGCCAGCAGCCAATCCCGGGAATTCTTCCTAGACCAAGAGACCCAGTACTTC
CASSQSREFFLDQETQYF
>TRBJ1-4|few|TRBD1|TRBV7-2|16
TGTGCCAGCAGCTTAGCGCAGGGGGCTCTCCATGAAAAACTGTTTTTT
CASSLAQGALHEKLFF
>TRBJ2-3|-|TRBD2|TRBV3-1/TRBV3-2|16
TGTGCCAGCAGCCAAGGAGTTAGCGGGAGGCCAGATACGCAGTATTTT
CASSQGVSGRPDTQYF
>TRBJ1-2|-|-|TRBV6-2/TRBV6-3|12
TGTGCCAGCAGTTACAGGGGTGACGGCTACACCTTC
CASSYRGDGYTF
>TRBJ2-5|-|TRBD2|TRBV5-1|15
TGCGCCAGCAGCTTGCGTCCTAGCGGGGAAGGGACCCAGTACTTC
CASSLRPSGEGTQYF
>TRBJ2-3|-|-|TRBV19|15
TGTGCCAGTAGTATCATAGACAGTCGCACAGATACGCAGTATTTT
CASSIIDSRTDTQYF
>TRBJ2-1|-|TRBD2|TRBV7-9|15
TGTGCCAGCAGCTTAGTTCGGGGGGGTTACAATGAGCAGTTCTTC
CASSLVRGGYNEQFF
>TRBJ2-3|-|-|TRBV11-1|12
TGTGCCAGCAGCATTAGGGGGGATACGCAGTATTTT
CASSIRGDTQYF
>TRBJ2-3|-|TRBD2|TRBV7-3|21
TGTGCCAGCAGCTTGCTCCCCCGGGGACTAGCGGGAGAGGGGAGCACAGATACGCAGTATTTT
CASSLLPRGLAGEGSTDTQYF
>TRBJ2-7|-|-|TRBV11-2|14
TGTGCCAGCAGCTTAGGACAGCTCTCCTACGAGCAGTACTTC
CASSLGQLSYEQYF
>TRBJ2-2|-|-|TRBV2|13
TGTGCCAGCGCCAGGACACATACCGGGGAGCTGTTTTTT
CASARTHTGELFF
>TRBJ2-5|-|-|TRBV2|14
TGTGCCAGCAGTTTAGACAAAAACCAAGAGACCCAGTACTTC
CASSLDKNQETQYF
>TRBJ1-2|-|-|TRBV2|15
TGTGCCAGCAGCCGAGAACAGACAGGTTACTATGGCTACACCTTC
CASSREQTGYYGYTF
>TRBJ2-4|-|TRBD2|TRBV11-3|15
TGTGCCAGGCCTAGCGGTAGAGGGGCCAAAAACATTCAGTACTTC
CARPSGRGAKNIQYF
>TRBJ2-5|-|-|TRBV27|14
TGTGCCAGCAGTGGTTCAGGGCTCCAAGAGACCCAGTACTTC
CASSGSGLQETQYF
>TRBJ2-3|-|-|TRBV30|15
TGTGCCTGGAGCGATTACACCCTTAGCACAGATACGCAGTATTTT
CAWSDYTLSTDTQYF
>TRBJ2-1|-|-|TRBV29-1|18
TGCAGCGTTGAGGGGGGGAAAGACAGGGGACCCTACTACAATGAGCAGTTCTTC
CSVEGGKDRGPYYNEQFF